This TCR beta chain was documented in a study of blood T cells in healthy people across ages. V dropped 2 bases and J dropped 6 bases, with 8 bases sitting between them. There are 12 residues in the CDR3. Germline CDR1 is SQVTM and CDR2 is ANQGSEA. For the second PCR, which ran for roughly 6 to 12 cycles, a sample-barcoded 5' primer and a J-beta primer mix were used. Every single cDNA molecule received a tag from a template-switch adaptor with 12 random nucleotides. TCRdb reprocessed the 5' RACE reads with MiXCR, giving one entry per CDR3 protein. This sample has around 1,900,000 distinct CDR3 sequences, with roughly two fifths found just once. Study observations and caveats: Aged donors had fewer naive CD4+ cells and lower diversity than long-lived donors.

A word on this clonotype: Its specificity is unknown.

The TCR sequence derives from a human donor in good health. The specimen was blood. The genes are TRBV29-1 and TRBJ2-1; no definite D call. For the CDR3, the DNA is TGCAGCGTTGAACTATCGGCCAATGAGCAGTTCTTC. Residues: CSVELSANEQFF.